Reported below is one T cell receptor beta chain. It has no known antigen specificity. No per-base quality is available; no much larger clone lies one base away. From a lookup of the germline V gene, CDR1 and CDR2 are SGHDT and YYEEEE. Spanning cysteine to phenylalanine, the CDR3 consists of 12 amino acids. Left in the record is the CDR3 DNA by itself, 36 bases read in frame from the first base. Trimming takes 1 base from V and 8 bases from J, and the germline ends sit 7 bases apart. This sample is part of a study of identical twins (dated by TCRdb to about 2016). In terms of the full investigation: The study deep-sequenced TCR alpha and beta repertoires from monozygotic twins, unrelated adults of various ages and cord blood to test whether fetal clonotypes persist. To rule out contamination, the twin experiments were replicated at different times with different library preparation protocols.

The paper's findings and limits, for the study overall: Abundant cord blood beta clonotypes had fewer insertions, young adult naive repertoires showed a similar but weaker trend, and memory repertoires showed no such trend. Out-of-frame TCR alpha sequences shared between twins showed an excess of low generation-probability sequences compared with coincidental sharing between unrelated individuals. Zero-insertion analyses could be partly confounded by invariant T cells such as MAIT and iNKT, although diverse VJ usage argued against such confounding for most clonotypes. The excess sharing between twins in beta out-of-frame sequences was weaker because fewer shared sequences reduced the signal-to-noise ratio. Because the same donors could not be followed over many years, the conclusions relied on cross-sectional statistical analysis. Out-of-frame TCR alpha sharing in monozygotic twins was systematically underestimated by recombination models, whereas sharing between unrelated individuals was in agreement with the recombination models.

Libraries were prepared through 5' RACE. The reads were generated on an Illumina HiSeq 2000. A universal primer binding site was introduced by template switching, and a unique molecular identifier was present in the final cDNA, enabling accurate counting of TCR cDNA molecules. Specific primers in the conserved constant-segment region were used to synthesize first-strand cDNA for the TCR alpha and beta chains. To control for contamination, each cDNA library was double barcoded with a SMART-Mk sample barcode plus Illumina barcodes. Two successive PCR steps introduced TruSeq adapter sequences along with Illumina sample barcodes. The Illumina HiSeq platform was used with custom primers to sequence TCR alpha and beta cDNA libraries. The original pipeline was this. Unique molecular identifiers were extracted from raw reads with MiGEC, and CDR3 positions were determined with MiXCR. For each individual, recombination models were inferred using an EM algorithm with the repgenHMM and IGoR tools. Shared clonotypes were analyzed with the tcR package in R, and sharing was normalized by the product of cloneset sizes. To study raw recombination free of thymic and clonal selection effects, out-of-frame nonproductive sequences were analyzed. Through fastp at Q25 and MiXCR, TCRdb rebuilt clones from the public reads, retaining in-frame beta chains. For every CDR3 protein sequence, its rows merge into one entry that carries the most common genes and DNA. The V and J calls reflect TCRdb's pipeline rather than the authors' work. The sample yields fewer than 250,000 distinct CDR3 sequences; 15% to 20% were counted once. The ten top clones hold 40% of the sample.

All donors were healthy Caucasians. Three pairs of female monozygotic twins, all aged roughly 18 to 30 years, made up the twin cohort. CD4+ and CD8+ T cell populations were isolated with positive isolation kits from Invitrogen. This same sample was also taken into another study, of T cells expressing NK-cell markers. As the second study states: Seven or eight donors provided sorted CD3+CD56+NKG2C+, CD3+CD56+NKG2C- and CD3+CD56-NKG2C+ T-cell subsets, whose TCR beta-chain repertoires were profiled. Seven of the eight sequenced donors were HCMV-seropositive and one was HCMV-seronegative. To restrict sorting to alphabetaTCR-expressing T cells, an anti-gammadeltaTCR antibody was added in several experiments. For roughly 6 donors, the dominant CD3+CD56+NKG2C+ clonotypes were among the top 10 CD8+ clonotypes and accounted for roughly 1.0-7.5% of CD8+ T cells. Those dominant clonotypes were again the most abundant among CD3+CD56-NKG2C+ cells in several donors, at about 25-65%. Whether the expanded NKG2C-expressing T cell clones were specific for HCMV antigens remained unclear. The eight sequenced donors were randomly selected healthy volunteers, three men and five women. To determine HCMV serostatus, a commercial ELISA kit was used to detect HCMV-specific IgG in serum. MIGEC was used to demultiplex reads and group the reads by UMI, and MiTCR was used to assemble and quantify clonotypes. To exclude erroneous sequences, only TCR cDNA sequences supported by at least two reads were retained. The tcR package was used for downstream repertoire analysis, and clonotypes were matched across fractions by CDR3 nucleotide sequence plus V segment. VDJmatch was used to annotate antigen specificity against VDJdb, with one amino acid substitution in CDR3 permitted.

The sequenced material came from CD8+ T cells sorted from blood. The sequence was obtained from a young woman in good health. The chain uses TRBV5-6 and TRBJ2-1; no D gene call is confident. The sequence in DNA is TGTGCCAGCAGCTTGCTCCCGCATGAGCAGTTCTTC. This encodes CASSLLPHEQFF.